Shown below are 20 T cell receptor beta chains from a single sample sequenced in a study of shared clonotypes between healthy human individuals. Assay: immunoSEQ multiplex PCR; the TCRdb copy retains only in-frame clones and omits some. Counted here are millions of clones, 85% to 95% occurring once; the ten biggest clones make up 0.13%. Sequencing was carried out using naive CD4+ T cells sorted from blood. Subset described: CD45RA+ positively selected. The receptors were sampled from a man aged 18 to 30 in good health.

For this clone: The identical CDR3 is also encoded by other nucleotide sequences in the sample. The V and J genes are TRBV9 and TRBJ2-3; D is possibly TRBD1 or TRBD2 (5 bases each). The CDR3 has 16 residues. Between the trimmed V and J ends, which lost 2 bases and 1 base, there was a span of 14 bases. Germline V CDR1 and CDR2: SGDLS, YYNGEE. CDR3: CASSVGEGLRTDTQYF. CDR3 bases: TGTGCCAGCAGCGTCGGAGAGGGGTTACGCACAGATACGCAGTATTTT.

The CDR3 here is CAWRRGTGEQYF. The DNA of the CDR3 is TGTGCCTGGAGACGAGGGACTGGCGAGCAGTACTTC. The gene calls are TRBV30 and TRBJ2-7, with D perhaps TRBD2 (6 bases). Trimming removed 3 bases from V and 6 bases from J, with 12 bases in between. Germline V CDR1 and CDR2: GTSNPN, SVGIG (reference sequence). CDR3 length equals 12 residues.

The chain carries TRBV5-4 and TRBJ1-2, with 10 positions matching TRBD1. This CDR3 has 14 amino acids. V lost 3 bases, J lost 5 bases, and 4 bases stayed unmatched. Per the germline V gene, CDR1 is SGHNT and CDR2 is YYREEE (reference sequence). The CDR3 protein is CASSSGQGVYGYTF. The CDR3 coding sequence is TGTGCCAGCAGCTCTGGACAGGGGGTTTATGGCTACACCTTC.

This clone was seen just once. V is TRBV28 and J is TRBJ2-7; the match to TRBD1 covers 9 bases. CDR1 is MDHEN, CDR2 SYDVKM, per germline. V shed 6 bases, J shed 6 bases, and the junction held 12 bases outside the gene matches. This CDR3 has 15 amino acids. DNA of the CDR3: TGTGCCAGCAGCCACAAGCCGGGACAGGGTTTCGAGCAGTACTTC. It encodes CASSHKPGQGFEQYF.

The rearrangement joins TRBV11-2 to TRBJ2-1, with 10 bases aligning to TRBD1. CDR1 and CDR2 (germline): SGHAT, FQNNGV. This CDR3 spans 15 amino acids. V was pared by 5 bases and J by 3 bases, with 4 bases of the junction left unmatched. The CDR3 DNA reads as TGTGCCAGCAGCCCGGGACAGGGGAACTACAATGAGCAGTTCTTC. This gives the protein CASSPGQGNYNEQFF.

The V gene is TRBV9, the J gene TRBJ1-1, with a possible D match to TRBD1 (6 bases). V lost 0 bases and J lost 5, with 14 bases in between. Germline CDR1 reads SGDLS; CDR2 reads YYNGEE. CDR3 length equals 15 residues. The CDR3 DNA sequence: TGTGCCAGCAGCGTAGTGCAGGGGACGGGGACTGAAGCTTTCTTT. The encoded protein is CASSVVQGTGTEAFF.

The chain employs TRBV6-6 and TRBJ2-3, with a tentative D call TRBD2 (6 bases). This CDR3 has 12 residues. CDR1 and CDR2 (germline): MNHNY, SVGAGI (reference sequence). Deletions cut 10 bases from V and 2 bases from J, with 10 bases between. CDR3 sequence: CAIGGFTDTQYF. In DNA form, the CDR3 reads TGTGCCATTGGGGGGTTCACAGATACGCAGTATTTT.

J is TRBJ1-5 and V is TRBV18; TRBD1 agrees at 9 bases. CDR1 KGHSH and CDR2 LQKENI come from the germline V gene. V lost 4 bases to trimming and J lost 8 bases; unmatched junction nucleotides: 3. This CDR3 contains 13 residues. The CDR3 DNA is TGTGCCAGCTCACAACAGGGGGCGAAGCCCCAGCATTTT. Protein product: CASSQQGAKPQHF.

CDR3 in DNA: TGTGCCAGCAGTGCTCAGGGGTGGGTTAGCAATCAGCCCCAGCATTTT. Translated, it gives CASSAQGWVSNQPQHF. V and J are TRBV6-1 and TRBJ1-5; tentatively, D is TRBD1 (6 bases). This CDR3 has 16 residues. Per the germline V gene, CDR1 is MNHNS and CDR2 is SASEGT. Trimming took 4 bases from V and 0 from J, leaving 13 bases between them.

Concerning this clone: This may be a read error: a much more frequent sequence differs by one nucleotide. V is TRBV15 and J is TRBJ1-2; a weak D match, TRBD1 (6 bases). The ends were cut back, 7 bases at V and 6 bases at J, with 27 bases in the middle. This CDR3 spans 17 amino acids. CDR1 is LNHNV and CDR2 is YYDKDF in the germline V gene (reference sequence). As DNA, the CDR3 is TGTGCCACCACGGAGCAGGGGAGAGATTACCAGGGCAATGGCTACACCTTC. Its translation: CATTEQGRDYQGNGYTF.

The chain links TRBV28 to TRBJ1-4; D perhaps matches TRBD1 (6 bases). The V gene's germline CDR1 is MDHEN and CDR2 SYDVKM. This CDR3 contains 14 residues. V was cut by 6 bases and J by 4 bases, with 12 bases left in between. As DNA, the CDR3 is TGTGCCAGCAGCACGGACAGCTATAATGAAAAACTGTTTTTT. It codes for CASSTDSYNEKLFF.

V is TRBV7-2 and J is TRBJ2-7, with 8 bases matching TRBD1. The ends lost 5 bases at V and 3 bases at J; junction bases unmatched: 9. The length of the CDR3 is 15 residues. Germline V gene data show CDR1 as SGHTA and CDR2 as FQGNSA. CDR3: CASSPRADRDYEQYF. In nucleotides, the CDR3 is TGTGCCAGCAGCCCAAGAGCGGACAGGGACTACGAGCAGTACTTC.

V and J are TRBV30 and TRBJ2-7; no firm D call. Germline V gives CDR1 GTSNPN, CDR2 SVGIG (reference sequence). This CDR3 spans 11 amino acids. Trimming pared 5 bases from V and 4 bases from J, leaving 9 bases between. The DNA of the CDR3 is TGTGCCTGGGACCATGCTTACGAGCAGTACTTC. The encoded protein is CAWDHAYEQYF.

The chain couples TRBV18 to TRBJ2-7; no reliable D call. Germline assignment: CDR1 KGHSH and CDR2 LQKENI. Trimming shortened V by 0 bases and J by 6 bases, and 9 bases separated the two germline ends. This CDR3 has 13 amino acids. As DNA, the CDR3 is TGTGCCAGCTCACCACCGCTATCGAGCGAGCAGTACTTC. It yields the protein CASSPPLSSEQYF.

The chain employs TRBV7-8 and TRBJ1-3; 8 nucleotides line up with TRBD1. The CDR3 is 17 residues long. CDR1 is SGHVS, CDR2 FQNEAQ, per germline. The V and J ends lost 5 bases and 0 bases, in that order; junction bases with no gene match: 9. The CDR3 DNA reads TGTGCCAGCAGCCGAGCAGGGACAGGCCTCTCTGGAAACACCATATATTTT. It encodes CASSRAGTGLSGNTIYF.

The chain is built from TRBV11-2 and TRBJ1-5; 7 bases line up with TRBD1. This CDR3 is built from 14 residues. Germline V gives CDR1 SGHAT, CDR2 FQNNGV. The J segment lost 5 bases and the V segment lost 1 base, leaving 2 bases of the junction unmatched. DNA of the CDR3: TGTGCCAGCAGCTTAGGGGACAGAGATCAGCCCCAGCATTTT. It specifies CASSLGDRDQPQHF.

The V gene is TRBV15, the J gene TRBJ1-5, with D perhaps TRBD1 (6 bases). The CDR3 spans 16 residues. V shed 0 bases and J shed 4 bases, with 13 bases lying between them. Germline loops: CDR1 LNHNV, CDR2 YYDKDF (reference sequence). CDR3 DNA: TGTGCCACCAGCAGAGAATCTGGACAGCAGAATCAGCCCCAGCATTTT. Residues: CATSRESGQQNQPQHF. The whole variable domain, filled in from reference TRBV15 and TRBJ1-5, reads DAMVIQNPRYQVTQFGKPVTLSCSQTLNHNVMYWYQQKSSQAPKLLFHYYDKDFNNEADTPDNFQSRRPNTSFCFLDIRSPGLGDTAMYLCATSRESGQQNQPQHFGDGTRLSIL.

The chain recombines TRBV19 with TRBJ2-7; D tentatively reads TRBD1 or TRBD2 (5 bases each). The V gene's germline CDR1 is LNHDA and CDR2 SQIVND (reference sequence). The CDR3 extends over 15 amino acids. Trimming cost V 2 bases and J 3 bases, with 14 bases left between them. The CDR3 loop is CASSISVGEFYEQYF. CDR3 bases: TGTGCCAGTAGTATATCGGTGGGGGAATTCTACGAGCAGTACTTC.

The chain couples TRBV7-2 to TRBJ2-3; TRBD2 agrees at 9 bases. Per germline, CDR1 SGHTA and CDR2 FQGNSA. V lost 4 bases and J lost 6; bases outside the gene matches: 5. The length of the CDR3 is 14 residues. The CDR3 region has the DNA TGTGCCAGCAGCTCTATAGCGGGGGCTGATACGCAGTATTTT. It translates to CASSSIAGADTQYF. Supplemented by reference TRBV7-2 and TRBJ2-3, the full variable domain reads GAGVSQSPSNKVTEKGKDVELRCDPISGHTALYWYRQSLGQGLEFLIYFQGNSAPDKSGLPSDRFSAERTGGSVSTLTIQRTQQEDSAVYLCASSSIAGADTQYFGPGTRLTVL.

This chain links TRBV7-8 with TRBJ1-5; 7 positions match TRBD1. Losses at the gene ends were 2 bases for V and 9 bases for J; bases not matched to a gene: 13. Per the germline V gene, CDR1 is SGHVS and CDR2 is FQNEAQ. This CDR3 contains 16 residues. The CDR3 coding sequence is TGTGCCAGCAGCTTAACCACCGACAGGGTGGGGCCGCCCCAGCATTTT. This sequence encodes CASSLTTDRVGPPQHF.